This T cell receptor beta chain comes out of a study of response to subunit inactivated influenza vaccine (dated by TCRdb to between 2017 and 2018). Turning to the overall study: Deep quantitative T cell receptor repertoire profiling was used in the study to track responses to a trivalent subunit inactivated influenza vaccine.

What the study reported, not specific to this receptor: The authors proposed that each seasonal influenza vaccination may bring in only a limited number of new T cells.

Libraries were constructed by RT-PCR. TCRdb names Illumina HiSeq 2500 as the instrument used. TCRdb redid the processing of the public reads, applying fastp at Q25 and MiXCR, and retained in-frame beta chains. Here each entry gathers all rows of one CDR3 protein and keeps the most common genes and DNA. Across this sample there are around 790,000 distinct CDR3 sequences, with about 20% seen only once. The ten largest clonotypes hold about 10% of the sample. This clonotype was detected only a few times. Its antigen remains unidentified. No base quality values were provided; no much bigger clone lies one nucleotide off. The CDR3 has 13 amino acids, counting the end cysteine and phenylalanine. The sequence is cut down to CDR3 DNA, 39 bases in frame from base 1. V is clipped by 10 bases and J by 0 bases, and the sequence between their germline boundaries is 12 bases long. Taken from the germline V gene, the CDR1 and CDR2 loops are WSHSY and SAAADI.

The chain links TRBV10-2 with TRBJ1-1; the D segment could be TRBD1, given 5 matching bases. This sample comprised PBMCs from blood, obtained around 5 days after vaccination. The receptor's source is a man aged 50 to 60 who received an inactivated influenza vaccine. Donor details come from another sample of the same person, matched by shared clones. The DNA sequence is TGCGCCACCGCCTCGACAGTGAACACTGAAGCTTTCTTT. This yields the protein CATASTVNTEAFF.